The 9 T cell receptor beta chains below were found in one sample sequenced in a study of T cells in Graves' hyperthyroidism and ophthalmopathy. Amplification of TCR beta CDR3 regions was performed using RNA transcripts as template. Initially, a first-round RT-PCR of the TCR CDR3 employed the HTBI primer set. A single record per CDR3 protein comes from TCRdb applying MiXCR to the multiplex PCR reads. The sample includes 280,000 or so distinct CDR3 sequences, 25% to 30% of them seen just once. Sequenced material: blood. All receptors derive from a man aged 40-55 years with Graves' hyperthyroidism that later progressed to Graves' ophthalmopathy.

This clonotype has at least ten counts. This rearrangement joins TRBV24-1 to TRBJ2-2; 9 bases match TRBD2. With 1 base clipped from V and 5 bases from J, the junction kept 7 bases outside the gene matches. The CDR3 extends over 17 amino acids. Looked up from germline, CDR1 is KGHDR and CDR2 is SFDVKD. CDR3 region: CATSDFYAGGTTGELFF. Here the CDR3 DNA reads TGTGCCACCAGTGATTTCTACGCGGGAGGGACTACCGGGGAGCTGTTTTTT.

This clonotype was detected only a few times. This sequence joins TRBV24-1 and TRBJ2-2; TRBD2 agrees at 8 bases. Germline CDR1 is KGHDR and CDR2 is SFDVKD. V shed 2 bases and J 6 bases; nucleotides not matched to a gene: 7. The CDR3 length is 16 residues. In nucleotides, the CDR3 is TGTGCCACCAGTGATTCCCCCGGGGGGGGGCCCGGGGAGCTGTTTTTT. It yields the protein CATSDSPGGGPGELFF.

This clonotype was observed at least ten times. The V call is TRBV5-1, the J call TRBJ1-3; D is undetermined. There are 13 residues in the CDR3. The V end lost 1 base, the J end lost 8 bases, and 10 bases lay between the germline ends. Germline CDR1 is SGHRS and CDR2 is YFSETQ. The CDR3 is CASSLTGLDTIYF. CDR3 nucleotide sequence: TGCGCCAGCAGCTTGACCGGTTTGGACACCATATATTTT. Combining the CDR3 with reference TRBV5-1 and TRBJ1-3 gives the whole variable domain KAGVTQTPRYLIKTRGQQVTLSCSPISGHRSVSWYQQTPGQGLQFLFEYFSETQRNKGNFPGRFSGRQFSNSRSEMNVSTLELGDSALYLCASSLTGLDTIYFGEGSWLTVV.

This clonotype came up many times. The gene calls are TRBV3-1 and TRBJ2-5, with D possibly being TRBD2 (7 bases). V was shortened by 8 bases and J by 4 bases, with 17 bases between the two germline ends. This CDR3 region has 14 residues. Germline V gene data show CDR1 as LGHDT and CDR2 as YNNKEL (reference sequence). CDR3 nucleotides: TGTGCCAGCGCACAGAAGGGGGGGTCAGAGACCCAGTACTTC. This translates into CASAQKGGSETQYF.

The gene calls are TRBV28 and TRBJ2-5, with 7 bases matching TRBD2. Germline V lookup: CDR1 MDHEN, CDR2 SYDVKM. The CDR3 runs 14 residues. The trim removed 6 bases at V and 1 base at J, leaving 5 bases unmatched. In DNA form, the CDR3 reads TGTGCCAGCAGATCGGGACTATTCCAAGAGACCCAGTACTTC. It is translated as CASRSGLFQETQYF.

This clonotype was detected ten times or more. A much larger clonotype is one base distant, so this may be a read error. The J gene is TRBJ2-7, the V gene TRBV25-1; D may correspond to TRBD1 or TRBD2 (6 bases each). Germline CDR1 MGHDK, CDR2 SYGVNS. The CDR3 runs to 14 residues. CDR3 coding DNA: TGTGCCGGCAGTGAAGGTTGGGGGGCCTTCGAGCAGTACTTC. Protein product: CAGSEGWGAFEQYF.

This clonotype was found many times. A read error may produce the germline difference seen at one junction end. This sequence joins TRBV9 and TRBJ2-5, with a tentative D call TRBD1 (6 bases). Germline CDR1 SGDLS, CDR2 YYNGEE. The CDR3 is made up of 14 amino acids. The CDR3 DNA follows: TGTGCCAGCAGCGTATCAGGGGCGTGGGAGACCCAGTGCTTC. Translated, it gives CASSVSGAWETQCF.

Many counts were recorded for this clonotype. The genes are TRBV27 and TRBJ2-4; D is unclear. Per germline, CDR1 MNHEY and CDR2 SMNVEV (reference sequence). The CDR3 consists of 17 residues. Trimming shortened V by 5 bases and J by 3 bases, and 20 bases separated the two germline ends. This CDR3 is CASSVTPYGRDKNIQYF. The CDR3 DNA reads TGTGCCAGCAGTGTCACCCCCTATGGACGCGACAAAAACATTCAGTACTTC.

At least ten counts were recorded for this clonotype. This chain uses TRBV30 with TRBJ1-2; no clear D. This CDR3 is 12 amino acids long. V was trimmed by 8 bases and J by 0 bases, leaving 10 bases between them. Germline CDR1 reads GTSNPN; CDR2 reads SVGIG (reference sequence). This chain's CDR3 is CAGQTANYGYTF. CDR3 DNA: TGTGCCGGGCAAACTGCTAACTATGGCTACACCTTC. The whole variable domain, filled in from reference TRBV30 and TRBJ1-2, reads SQTIHQWPATLVQPVGSPLSLECTVEGTSNPNLYWYRQAAGRGLQLLFYSVGIGQISSEVPQNLSASRPQDRQFILSSKKLLLSDSGFYLCAGQTANYGYTFGSGTRLTVV.